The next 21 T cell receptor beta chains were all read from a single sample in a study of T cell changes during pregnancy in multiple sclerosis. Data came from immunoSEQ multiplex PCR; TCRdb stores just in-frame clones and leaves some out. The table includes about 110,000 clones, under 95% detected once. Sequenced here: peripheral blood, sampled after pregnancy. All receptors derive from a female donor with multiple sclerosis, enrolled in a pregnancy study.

As DNA, the CDR3 is TGCGCCAGCAGTGAGGGTACGGGTTTCCGCTACGAGCAGTACTTC. It specifies CASSEGTGFRYEQYF. The rearrangement joins TRBV10-1 to TRBJ2-7; D is undetermined. The CDR3 is 15 amino acids. CDR1 and CDR2 from the germline V gene are WNHNN and SYGVQD (reference sequence). Trimming removed 2 bases from V and 3 bases from J, with 14 bases in between.

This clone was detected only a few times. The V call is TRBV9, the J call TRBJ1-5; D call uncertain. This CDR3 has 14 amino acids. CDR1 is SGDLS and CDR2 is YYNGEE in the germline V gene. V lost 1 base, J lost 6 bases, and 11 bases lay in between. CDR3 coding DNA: TGTGCCAGCAGCGTAACTATTGGGTCTCAGCCCCAGCATTTT. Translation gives CASSVTIGSQPQHF.

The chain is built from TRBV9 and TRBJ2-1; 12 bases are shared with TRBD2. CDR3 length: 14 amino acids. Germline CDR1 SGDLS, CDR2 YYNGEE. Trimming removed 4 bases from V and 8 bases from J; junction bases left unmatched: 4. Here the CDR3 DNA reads TGTGCCAGCAGCCTAGCGGGGGGGCCCCATGAGCAGTTCTTC. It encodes CASSLAGGPHEQFF.

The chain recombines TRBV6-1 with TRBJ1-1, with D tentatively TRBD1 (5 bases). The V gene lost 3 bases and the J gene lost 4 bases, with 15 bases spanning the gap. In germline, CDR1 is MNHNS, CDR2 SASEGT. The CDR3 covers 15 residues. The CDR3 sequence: CASSEQGSKGTEAFF. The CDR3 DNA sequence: TGTGCCAGCAGTGAGCAGGGTTCCAAGGGCACTGAAGCTTTCTTT.

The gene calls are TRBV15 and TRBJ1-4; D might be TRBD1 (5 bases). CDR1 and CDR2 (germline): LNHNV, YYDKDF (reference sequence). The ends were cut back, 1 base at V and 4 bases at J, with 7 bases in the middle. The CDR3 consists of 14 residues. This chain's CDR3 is CATSRGGDNEKLFF. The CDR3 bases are TGTGCCACCAGCAGAGGGGGGGATAATGAAAAACTGTTTTTT. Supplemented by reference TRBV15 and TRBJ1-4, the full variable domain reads DAMVIQNPRYQVTQFGKPVTLSCSQTLNHNVMYWYQQKSSQAPKLLFHYYDKDFNNEADTPDNFQSRRPNTSFCFLDIRSPGLGDTAMYLCATSRGGDNEKLFFGSGTQLSVL.

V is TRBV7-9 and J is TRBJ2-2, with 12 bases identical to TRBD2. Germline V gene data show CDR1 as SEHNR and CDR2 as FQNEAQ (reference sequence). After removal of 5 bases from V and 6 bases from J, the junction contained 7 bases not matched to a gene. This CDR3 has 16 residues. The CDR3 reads CASSAPSGRASGELFF. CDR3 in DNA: TGTGCCAGCAGCGCCCCTAGCGGGAGGGCCTCCGGGGAGCTGTTTTTT.

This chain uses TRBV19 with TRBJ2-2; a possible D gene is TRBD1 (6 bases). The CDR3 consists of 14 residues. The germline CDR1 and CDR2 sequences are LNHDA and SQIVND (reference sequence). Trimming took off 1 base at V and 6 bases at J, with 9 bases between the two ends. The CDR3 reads CASSIVQGSGELFF. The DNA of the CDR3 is TGTGCCAGTAGTATAGTACAGGGCTCCGGGGAGCTGTTTTTT.

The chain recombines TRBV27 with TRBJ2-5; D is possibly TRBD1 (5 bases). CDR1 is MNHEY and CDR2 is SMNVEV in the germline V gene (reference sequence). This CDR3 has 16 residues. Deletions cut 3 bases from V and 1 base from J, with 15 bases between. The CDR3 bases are TGTGCCAGCAGTTTGGGGCCTGACCACAGCCAAGAGACCCAGTACTTC. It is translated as CASSLGPDHSQETQYF.

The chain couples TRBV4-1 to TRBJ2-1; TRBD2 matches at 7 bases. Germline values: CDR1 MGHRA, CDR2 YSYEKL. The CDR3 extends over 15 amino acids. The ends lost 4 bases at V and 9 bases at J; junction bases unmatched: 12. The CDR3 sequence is CASSPGPGLVTEQFF. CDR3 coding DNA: TGCGCCAGCAGCCCGGGGCCCGGACTAGTGACTGAGCAGTTCTTC.

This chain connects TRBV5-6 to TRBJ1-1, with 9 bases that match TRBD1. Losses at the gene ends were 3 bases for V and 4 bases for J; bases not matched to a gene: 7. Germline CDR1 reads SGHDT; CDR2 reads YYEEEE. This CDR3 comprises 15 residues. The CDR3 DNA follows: TGTGCCAGCAGCTGGGGAACAGGGGGCCGCACTGAAGCTTTCTTT. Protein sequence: CASSWGTGGRTEAFF.

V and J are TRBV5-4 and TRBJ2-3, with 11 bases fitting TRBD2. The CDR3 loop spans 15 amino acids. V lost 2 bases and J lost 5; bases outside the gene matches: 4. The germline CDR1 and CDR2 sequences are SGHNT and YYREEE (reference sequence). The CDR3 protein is CASSLGGLAEDTQYF. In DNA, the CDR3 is TGTGCCAGCAGCTTAGGGGGACTAGCGGAAGATACGCAGTATTTT.

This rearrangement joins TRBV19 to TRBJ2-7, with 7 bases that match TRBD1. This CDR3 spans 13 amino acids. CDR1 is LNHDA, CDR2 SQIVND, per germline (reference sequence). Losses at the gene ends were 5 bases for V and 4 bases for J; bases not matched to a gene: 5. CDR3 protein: CASSSTGAYEQYF. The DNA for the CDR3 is TGTGCCAGTAGTTCAACAGGGGCGTACGAGCAGTACTTC.

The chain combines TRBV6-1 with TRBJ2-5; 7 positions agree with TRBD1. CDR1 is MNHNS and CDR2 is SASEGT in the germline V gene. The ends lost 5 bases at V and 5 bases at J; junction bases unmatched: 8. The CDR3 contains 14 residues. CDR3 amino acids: CASSKGQSAETQYF. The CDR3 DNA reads TGTGCCAGCAGTAAGGGACAGTCGGCGGAGACCCAGTACTTC.

CDR3 in amino acids: CASSVSPTGQGAYGNTIYF. CDR3 nucleotides: TGTGCCAGCAGCGTAAGTCCGACTGGTCAGGGGGCCTATGGAAACACCATATATTTT. The rearrangement joins TRBV9 to TRBJ1-3; 8 nucleotides line up with TRBD1. Trimming cost V 1 base and J 3 bases; bases outside gene matches: 15. The germline V gene encodes CDR1 SGDLS and CDR2 YYNGEE. The length of the CDR3 is 19 residues.

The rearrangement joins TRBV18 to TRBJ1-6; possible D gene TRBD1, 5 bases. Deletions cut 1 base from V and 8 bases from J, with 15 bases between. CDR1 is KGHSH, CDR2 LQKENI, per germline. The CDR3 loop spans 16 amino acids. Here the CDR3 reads CASSPRSGGLDSPLHF. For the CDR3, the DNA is TGTGCCAGCTCACCACGGTCCGGGGGGTTGGATTCACCCCTCCACTTT.

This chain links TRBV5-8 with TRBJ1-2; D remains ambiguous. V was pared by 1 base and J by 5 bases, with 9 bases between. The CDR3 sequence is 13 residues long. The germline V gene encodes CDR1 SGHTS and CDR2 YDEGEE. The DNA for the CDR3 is TGTGCCAGCAGCTTGCGTATCCCTTATGGCTACACCTTC. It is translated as CASSLRIPYGYTF.

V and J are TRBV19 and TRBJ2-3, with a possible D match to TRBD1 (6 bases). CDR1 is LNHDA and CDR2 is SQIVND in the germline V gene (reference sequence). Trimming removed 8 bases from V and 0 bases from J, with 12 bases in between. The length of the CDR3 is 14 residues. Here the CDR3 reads CASGPGHSTDTQYF. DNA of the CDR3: TGTGCCAGTGGACCGGGACATAGCACAGATACGCAGTATTTT.

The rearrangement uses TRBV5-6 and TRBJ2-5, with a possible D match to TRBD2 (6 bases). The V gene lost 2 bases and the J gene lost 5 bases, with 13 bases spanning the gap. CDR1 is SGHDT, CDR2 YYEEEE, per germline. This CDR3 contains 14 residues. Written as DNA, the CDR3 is TGTGCCAGCAGCTTCCGGGACTTCGGGGAGACCCAGTACTTC. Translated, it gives CASSFRDFGETQYF.

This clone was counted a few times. The CDR3 protein is CASRMLQSGQPQHF. The CDR3 nucleotides read TGTGCCAGTAGGATGCTGCAATCGGGTCAGCCCCAGCATTTT. The rearrangement joins TRBV19 to TRBJ1-5; D remains ambiguous. Germline CDR1 LNHDA, CDR2 SQIVND (reference sequence). V was pared by 6 bases and J by 6 bases, with 15 bases between. CDR3 length equals 14 residues. Using reference TRBV19 and TRBJ1-5 for the parts outside the CDR3, the full variable domain is DGGITQSPKYLFRKEGQNVTLSCEQNLNHDAMYWYRQDPGQGLRLIYYSQIVNDFQKGDIAEGYSVSREKKESFPLTVTSAQKNPTAFYLCASRMLQSGQPQHFGDGTRLSIL.

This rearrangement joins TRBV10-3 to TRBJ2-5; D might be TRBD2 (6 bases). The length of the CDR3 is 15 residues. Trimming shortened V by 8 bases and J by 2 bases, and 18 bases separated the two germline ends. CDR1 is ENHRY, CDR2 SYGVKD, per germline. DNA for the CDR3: TGTGCCATCGGCGGGACTGCTGTGGGTCAAGAGACCCAGTACTTC. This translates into CAIGGTAVGQETQYF.

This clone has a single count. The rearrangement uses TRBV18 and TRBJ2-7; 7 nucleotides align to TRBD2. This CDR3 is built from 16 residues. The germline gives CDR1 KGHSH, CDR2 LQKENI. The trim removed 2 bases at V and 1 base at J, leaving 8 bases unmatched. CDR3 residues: CASSPSGGTFSYEQYF. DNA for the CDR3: TGTGCCAGCTCACCATCCGGGGGGACCTTTTCCTACGAGCAGTACTTC.